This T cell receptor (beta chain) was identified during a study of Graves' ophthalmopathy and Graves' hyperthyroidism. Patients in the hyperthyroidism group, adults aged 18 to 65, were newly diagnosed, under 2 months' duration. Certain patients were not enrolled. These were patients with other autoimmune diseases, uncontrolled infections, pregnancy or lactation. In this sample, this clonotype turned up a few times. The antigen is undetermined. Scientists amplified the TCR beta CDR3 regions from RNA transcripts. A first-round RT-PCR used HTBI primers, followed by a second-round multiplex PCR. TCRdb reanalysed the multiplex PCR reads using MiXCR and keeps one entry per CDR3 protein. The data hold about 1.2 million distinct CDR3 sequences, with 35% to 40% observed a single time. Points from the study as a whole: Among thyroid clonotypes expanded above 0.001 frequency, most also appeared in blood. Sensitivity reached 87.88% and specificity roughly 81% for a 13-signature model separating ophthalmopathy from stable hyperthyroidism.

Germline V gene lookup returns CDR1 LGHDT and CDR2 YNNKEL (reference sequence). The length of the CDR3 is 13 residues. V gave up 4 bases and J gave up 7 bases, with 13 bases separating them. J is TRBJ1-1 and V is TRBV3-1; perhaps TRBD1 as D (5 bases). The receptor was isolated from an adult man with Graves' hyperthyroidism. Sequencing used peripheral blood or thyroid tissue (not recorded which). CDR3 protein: CASSRDGTLEAFF. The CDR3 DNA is TGTGCCAGCAGCCGGGACGGAACGCTTGAAGCTTTCTTT.